This T cell receptor (beta chain) was identified during a study of blood T cells in healthy people across ages (dated by TCRdb to between 2015 and 2016). With regard to the full study: In model experiments, roughly one uniquely barcoded TCR beta cDNA molecule per two T cells was captured by template switching. Age-related changes in TCR beta repertoire diversity were measured in the study by deep sequencing normalized with unique cDNA molecular identifiers. The donors were divided into four age groups: young (average approximately 15 years), middle-aged (under 40), aged (about 56) and long-lived (about 84). Two additional independent replicas of 1 million unique cDNA reads from the same blood draw were analyzed for two donors (one aged 18 to 30 and one aged 80 or older). To avoid experimental bias, donors of different ages were spread randomly across the sequencing lanes.

The donors were roughly 40 Caucasian individuals from Russia, aged roughly 6 to 100 years, who were systemically healthy. Each donor gave ten milliliters of peripheral blood, drawn into EDTA-treated Vacutainer tubes. Ficoll-Paque density-gradient centrifugation was used to isolate PBMCs, with at least 6.5 million per sample. Trizol reagent was used to extract total RNA from PBMCs, with at least 6 micrograms per sample. For every donor, an aliquot of PBMCs went through flow cytometry to measure the percentages of naive CD45RAhigh/CD27high T cells. V and J are trimmed by 4 bases and 1 base, and the gene matches miss 6 bases of the junction. There are 15 amino acids in the CDR3, from cysteine to phenylalanine inclusive. Only the CDR3 part of the read is kept: 45 bases, read in frame from the first base. Reading the germline V gene gives CDR1 SGHRS and CDR2 YFSETQ. Here is what the overall study found, with its caveats: The percentage of naive T cells measured by flow cytometry correlated strongly with observed TCR beta diversity. As age increased, observed TCR beta diversity per million T cells dropped in a roughly linear way, and a significant reduction was already evident by age 40. Since profiling was done on bulk unsorted PBMCs, naive and antigen-experienced compartments could not be conclusively compared. The long-lived group showed more naive CD4+ T cells, fewer expanded clones and increased TCR diversity than the aged group, suggesting age selection. Because the CMV infection status of the donors was unknown, age-related changes in expanded clonotypes may potentially have been confounded. Estimates of total diversity based on one million sequenced T cells were considered lower bounds and underestimates.

The method was 5' RACE. The instrument was an Illumina HiSeq 2500. The second PCR ran for about 6 to 12 cycles and used a J-beta primer mix along with a sample-barcoded 5' primer. Each TCR beta cDNA molecule received a unique molecular identifier from a template-switch 5' adaptor carrying 12 random nucleotides. At least 2.5 million CDR3-containing paired-end reads were obtained from each sample. All of the RNA was converted into first-strand cDNA using the Mint cDNA synthesis kit, with a TRBC-specific oligonucleotide serving as the primer. All cDNA was treated with uracil-DNA glycosylase and then went through a first 18-cycle PCR with the universal primers M1SS and BC2_uni_R. The paper's data handling went like this. Each sample was normalized by randomly selecting 1 million high-quality reads, each carrying a distinct molecular identifier. Instead of being binned into consensus sequences, reads that shared molecular identifiers were thrown out. MiTCR, set to a Q25 quality threshold and the strictest error-elimination algorithm, was used for CDR3 identification, clonotype clustering and error correction. A nonparametric unseen species model using Euler transformation provided a lower-bound estimate of total TCR beta diversity. The raw public data were reprocessed by TCRdb itself: fastp quality trimming at Q25, MiXCR clonotype calling, in-frame beta chains only. Rows with a matching CDR3 protein are joined into one entry that keeps the most common DNA and genes. These V and J calls rely on TCRdb rather than the paper's analysis. In this sample the table shows around 1.5 million distinct CDR3 sequences, around 42% of which occur a single time. The biggest ten clones account for 7.9% of the sample.

Points on this clonotype: What this receptor recognizes is not known. No base quality values were provided; no much bigger clone lies one nucleotide off.

The sequence was obtained from a woman aged 18-29 years in good health. Input material: blood. Here the chain combines TRBV5-1 and TRBJ2-3; the junction holds 7 bases that match TRBD1. The nucleotide sequence reads TGCGCCAGCAGCACGGGACAGCCGCGCACAGATACGCAGTATTTT. It encodes CASSTGQPRTDTQYF.